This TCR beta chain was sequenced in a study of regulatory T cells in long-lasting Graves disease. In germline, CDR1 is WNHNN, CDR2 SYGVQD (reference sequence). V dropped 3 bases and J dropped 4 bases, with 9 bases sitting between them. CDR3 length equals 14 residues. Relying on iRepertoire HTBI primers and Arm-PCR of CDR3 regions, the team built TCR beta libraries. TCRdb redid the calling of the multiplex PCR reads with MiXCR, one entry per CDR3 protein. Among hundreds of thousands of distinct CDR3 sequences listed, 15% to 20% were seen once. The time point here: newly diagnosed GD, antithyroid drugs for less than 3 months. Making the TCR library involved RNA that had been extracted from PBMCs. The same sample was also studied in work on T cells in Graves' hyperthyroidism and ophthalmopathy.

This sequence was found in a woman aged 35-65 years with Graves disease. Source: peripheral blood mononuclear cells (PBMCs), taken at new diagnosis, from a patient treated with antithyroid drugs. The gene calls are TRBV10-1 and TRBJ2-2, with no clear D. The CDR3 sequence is CASSDHSVTGELFF. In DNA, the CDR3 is TGCGCCAGCAGTGACCACAGTGTCACCGGGGAGCTGTTTTTT.